The TCR beta chain under discussion was sequenced for a study of blood T cell repertoires in COVID-19. Across the whole study: Samples came from the United States, Italy and Spain, spanning acute and convalescent COVID-19. Nucleic acid was either cDNA or gDNA, and it came from T cells, B-cell-depleted T cells, or PBMCs.

After removal of 3 bases from V and 7 bases from J, the junction contained 11 bases not matched to a gene. The CDR3 is made up of 16 amino acids. Germline V gene data show CDR1 as SGDLS and CDR2 as YYNGEE. The assay was immunoSEQ multiplex PCR, and TCRdb's table has in-frame clones only and misses some. The top ten clones hold approximately 8% of a sample with approximately 160,000 clones, around four fifths of them seen once. The participants were between roughly 18 and 89 years old and came from some 23 US areas. Either two negative PCRs, clearance, or symptom resolution qualified Cohort 3 donors as recovered.

The sequence was obtained from a woman between 50 and 59 years old who had recovered from COVID-19. Sequenced: PBMCs or T cells enriched from blood (not recorded which). The J gene is TRBJ2-2, the V gene TRBV9; TRBD2 matches 8 bases. The CDR3 here is CASSAGNGGVDGELFF. CDR3 bases: TGTGCCAGCAGCGCCGGTAACGGGGGGGTTGACGGGGAGCTGTTTTTT. The variable domain in full, with the rest retrieved from reference TRBV9 and TRBJ2-2, is DSGVTQTPKHLITATGQRVTLRCSPRSGDLSVYWYQQSLDQGLQFLIQYYNGEERAKGNILERFSAQQFPDLHSELNLSSLELGDSALYFCASSAGNGGVDGELFFGEGSRLTVL.